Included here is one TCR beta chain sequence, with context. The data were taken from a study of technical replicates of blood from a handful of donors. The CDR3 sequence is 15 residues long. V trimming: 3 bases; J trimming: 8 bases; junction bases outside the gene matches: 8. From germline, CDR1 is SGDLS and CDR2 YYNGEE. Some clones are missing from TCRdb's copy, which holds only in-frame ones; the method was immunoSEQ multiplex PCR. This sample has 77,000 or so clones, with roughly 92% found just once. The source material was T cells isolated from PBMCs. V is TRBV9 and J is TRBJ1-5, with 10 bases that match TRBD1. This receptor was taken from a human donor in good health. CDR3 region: CASSAGTGAGKPQHF. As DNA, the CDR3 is TGTGCCAGCAGCGCCGGGACAGGGGCGGGTAAGCCCCAGCATTTT.